The 30 T cell receptor beta chains below come from one sample, sequenced in a study of shared clonotypes between healthy human individuals. The repertoire was sequenced with immunoSEQ multiplex PCR; TCRdb's copy has only in-frame clones and lacks some. The sample lists around 300,000 clones, roughly 84% occurring once. Sequences were obtained from memory CD8+ T cells sorted from blood. The sample's subset: CD45RO+ cells pooled with CCR7-negative TemRA cells. The receptors here all came from a man younger than 35 in good health.

The rearrangement links TRBV5-6 to TRBJ1-6; tentatively, D is TRBD1 (6 bases). Between the trimmed V and J ends, which lost 2 bases and 0 bases, there was a span of 18 bases. The germline V gene has CDR1 SGHDT and CDR2 YYEEEE. This CDR3 is 19 amino acids long. CDR3 loop: CASSFPPRDTDSYNSPLHF. The CDR3 DNA reads TGTGCCAGCAGCTTCCCACCCCGGGACACAGACTCCTATAATTCACCCCTCCACTTT. Looking up the rest from reference TRBV5-6 and TRBJ1-6 gives the full variable domain: DAGVTQSPTHLIKTRGQQVTLRCSPKSGHDTVSWYQQALGQGPQFIFQYYEEEERQRGNFPDRFSGHQFPNYSSELNVNALLLGDSALYLCASSFPPRDTDSYNSPLHFGNGTRLTVT.

This rearrangement joins TRBV9 to TRBJ1-2; D not certain. The germline V and J ends were trimmed by 0 bases and 6 bases, with 9 bases remaining between them. The CDR3 consists of 13 residues. CDR1 is SGDLS, CDR2 YYNGEE, per germline. The CDR3 here is CASSVGGPDGYTF. CDR3 coding DNA: TGTGCCAGCAGCGTAGGAGGTCCCGATGGCTACACCTTC.

This sequence joins TRBV27 and TRBJ2-7; 8 nucleotides align to TRBD2. The germline gives CDR1 MNHEY, CDR2 SMNVEV (reference sequence). J gave up 4 bases and V 2 bases, and 4 bases lay outside the gene matches. CDR3 length equals 14 residues. CDR3 loop: CASSLSGGGYEQYF. CDR3 sequence (DNA): TGTGCCAGCAGTTTAAGCGGGGGCGGGTACGAGCAGTACTTC.

The rearrangement joins TRBV18 to TRBJ2-7; D unclear. Trimming pared 2 bases from V and 6 bases from J, leaving 17 bases between. This CDR3 has 15 amino acids. Germline V gives CDR1 KGHSH, CDR2 LQKENI. The CDR3 sequence is CASSPESTHPREQYF. The CDR3 DNA is TGTGCCAGCTCACCAGAGTCGACCCATCCGCGCGAGCAGTACTTC. The full variable domain, its missing parts supplied by reference TRBV18 and TRBJ2-7, is NAGVMQNPRHLVRRRGQEARLRCSPMKGHSHVYWYRQLPEEGLKFMVYLQKENIIDESGMPKERFSAEFPKEGPSILRIQQVVRGDSAAYFCASSPESTHPREQYFGPGTRLTVT.

The rearrangement links TRBV6-5 to TRBJ1-1, with TRBD1 as a possible D gene (6 bases). Germline assignment: CDR1 MNHEY and CDR2 SVGAGI. This CDR3 spans 15 amino acids. Trimming shortened V by 4 bases and J by 6 bases, and 18 bases separated the two germline ends. CDR3 loop: CASSFRDTKGSEAFF. In DNA form, the CDR3 reads TGTGCCAGCAGTTTCAGGGACACGAAGGGCTCTGAAGCTTTCTTT.

This sequence joins TRBV7-2 and TRBJ2-7; 9 bases are shared with TRBD1. The CDR3 has 14 residues. V was clipped by 0 bases and J by 6 bases; unmatched bases: 3. Per germline, CDR1 SGHTA and CDR2 FQGNSA. CDR3 bases: TGTGCCAGCAGCTTAGCGAGGACAGGGGTCGAGCAGTACTTC. Translating gives CASSLARTGVEQYF.

This chain joins TRBV9 and TRBJ2-5, with a tentative D call TRBD1 (8 bases). Germline loops: CDR1 SGDLS, CDR2 YYNGEE. The ends were cut back, 3 bases at V and 5 bases at J, with 17 bases in the middle. The CDR3 sequence is 15 residues long. The CDR3 sequence: CASSGTGRDEETQYF. Here the CDR3 DNA reads TGTGCCAGCAGCGGGACAGGGAGGGATGAGGAGACCCAGTACTTC.

The chain couples TRBV6-6 to TRBJ1-3, with 10 bases aligning to TRBD1. Germline V CDR1 and CDR2: MNHNY, SVGAGI (reference sequence). After removal of 2 bases from V and 8 bases from J, the junction contained 6 bases not matched to a gene. This CDR3 contains 15 residues. The CDR3 loop is CASSYPGQGVDTIYF. The CDR3 region has the DNA TGTGCCAGCAGTTACCCAGGACAGGGGGTAGACACCATATATTTT.

The genes are TRBV5-6 and TRBJ1-1; D is possibly TRBD1 (5 bases). Germline V lookup: CDR1 SGHDT, CDR2 YYEEEE. This CDR3 region has 16 residues. V dropped 2 bases and J dropped 1 base, with 15 bases sitting between them. The CDR3, as DNA: TGTGCCAGCAGCTTAACAGGCGGAGATTCGAACACTGAAGCTTTCTTT. Translated, it gives CASSLTGGDSNTEAFF.

The chain uses TRBV11-2 and TRBJ2-7; 9 bases fit TRBD1. V gave up 5 bases and J gave up 1 base; unmatched junction bases: 6. Per germline, CDR1 SGHAT and CDR2 FQNNGV. CDR3 length: 15 residues. The CDR3 nucleotides are TGTGCCAGCAGCCAATTAGGGACAGGGTCCTACGAGCAGTACTTC. Its translation: CASSQLGTGSYEQYF.

The V gene is TRBV28, the J gene TRBJ2-7, with D perhaps TRBD1 (5 bases). CDR1 MDHEN and CDR2 SYDVKM come from the germline V gene. The CDR3 extends over 14 amino acids. The V end was cut by 6 bases, the J end by 0 bases, with 12 bases between. CDR3 protein: CASRPGSLSYEQYF. The DNA of the CDR3 is TGTGCCAGCAGACCAGGGTCCCTCTCCTACGAGCAGTACTTC. Based on the CDR3 plus reference TRBV28 and TRBJ2-7, the full variable domain is DVKVTQSSRYLVKRTGEKVFLECVQDMDHENMFWYRQDPGLGLRLIYFSYDVKMKEKGDIPEGYSVSREKKERFSLILESASTNQTSMYLCASRPGSLSYEQYFGPGTRLTVT.

The chain joins TRBV7-2 to TRBJ2-1, with 12 nucleotides matching TRBD2. The ends lost 3 bases at V and 7 bases at J; junction bases unmatched: 4. This CDR3 has 15 amino acids. CDR1 SGHTA and CDR2 FQGNSA come from the germline V gene. The CDR3 region has the DNA TGTGCCAGCAGCTTCGGACTAGCGGGATGGAATGAGCAGTTCTTC. It encodes CASSFGLAGWNEQFF.

V usage is TRBV11-2 and J usage is TRBJ2-7, with TRBD2 as a possible D gene (7 bases). From germline, CDR1 is SGHAT and CDR2 FQNNGV. V lost 4 bases, J lost 5 bases, and 18 bases lay in between. The CDR3 loop spans 15 amino acids. CDR3 residues: CASSSDSGGANEQYF. CDR3 nucleotides: TGTGCCAGCAGCTCCGACTCGGGGGGCGCGAACGAGCAGTACTTC.

In its sample, this clone was seen many times. The chain is built from TRBV4-3 and TRBJ2-5; D is uncertain. Germline V gives CDR1 LGHNA, CDR2 YSLEER. Trimming took 0 bases from V and 2 from J, leaving 16 bases between them. The CDR3 spans 17 residues. CDR3 protein: CASSQENGGNAQETQYF. The CDR3 DNA reads as TGCGCCAGCAGCCAAGAAAACGGTGGCAATGCACAAGAGACCCAGTACTTC.

V is TRBV18 and J is TRBJ1-6, with TRBD1 matching over 10 bases. The length of the CDR3 is 17 residues. The V segment lost 3 bases and the J segment 4 bases; nucleotides outside the gene matches: 6. The germline V gene has CDR1 KGHSH and CDR2 LQKENI. The CDR3 reads CASSPVGQGRYNSPLHF. In nucleotides, the CDR3 is TGTGCCAGCTCACCCGTGGGACAGGGGAGATATAATTCACCCCTCCACTTT.

V gene TRBV13 combines with J gene TRBJ2-1; possible D gene TRBD2, 5 bases. Germline-derived CDR1 and CDR2 are PRHDT and FYEKMQ (reference sequence). Trimming shortened V by 0 bases and J by 6 bases, and 6 bases separated the two germline ends. This CDR3 is built from 13 residues. The CDR3 protein is CASSLGAGNEQFF. Here the CDR3 DNA reads TGTGCCAGCAGCTTAGGTGCGGGCAATGAGCAGTTCTTC.

The chain recombines TRBV2 with TRBJ2-3, with 10 bases aligning to TRBD2. Per germline, CDR1 SNHLY and CDR2 FYNNEI. This CDR3 comprises 17 residues. The trim removed 5 bases at V and 4 bases at J, leaving 12 bases unmatched. The CDR3 DNA is TGTGCCAGCAGTACCCCGGAGGGAGCGGGAGGGCCAGATACGCAGTATTTT. Translated: CASSTPEGAGGPDTQYF.

The rearrangement joins TRBV29-1 to TRBJ2-7; 8 bases line up with TRBD2. With V trimmed by 3 bases and J by 4 bases, 8 bases remained unmatched. The CDR3 runs 14 residues. Germline lookup yields CDR1 SQVTM and CDR2 ANQGSEA. This CDR3 is CSVDRSGSGYEQYF. CDR3 DNA: TGCAGCGTTGACCGAAGCGGGAGCGGGTACGAGCAGTACTTC.

The rearrangement links TRBV5-6 to TRBJ2-7; 10 bases map to TRBD1. J was trimmed by 2 bases and V by 5 bases; bases with no gene match: 4. The CDR3 totals 14 residues. Germline-derived CDR1 and CDR2 are SGHDT and YYEEEE. The CDR3 region has the DNA TGTGCCAGCAGTTACGACAGGGGGCCCTACGAGCAGTACTTC. Protein: CASSYDRGPYEQYF. Full variable domain (rest looked up from reference TRBV5-6 and TRBJ2-7): DAGVTQSPTHLIKTRGQQVTLRCSPKSGHDTVSWYQQALGQGPQFIFQYYEEEERQRGNFPDRFSGHQFPNYSSELNVNALLLGDSALYLCASSYDRGPYEQYFGPGTRLTVT.

CDR3: CATSRPWDTQYF. Here the CDR3 DNA reads TGTGCCACCAGCAGACCCTGGGATACGCAGTATTTT. V usage is TRBV15 and J usage is TRBJ2-3, with D hard to call. CDR3 length: 12 residues. Trimming stripped 2 bases from V and 6 bases from J, with 6 bases between. The germline V gene has CDR1 LNHNV and CDR2 YYDKDF (reference sequence).

V gene TRBV14 combines with J gene TRBJ2-7, with D possibly TRBD1 on 6 matching bases. Per germline, CDR1 SGHDN and CDR2 FVKESK. The ends were cut back, 4 bases at V and 2 bases at J, with 12 bases in the middle. The CDR3 loop spans 14 amino acids. DNA of the CDR3: TGTGCCAGCAGCCGCTACAGGGATACCTACGAGCAGTACTTC. It specifies CASSRYRDTYEQYF.

V is TRBV4-1 and J is TRBJ2-1; 13 bases match TRBD2. This CDR3 comprises 17 residues. With 0 bases clipped from V and 5 bases from J, the junction kept 4 bases outside the gene matches. Germline V gene lookup returns CDR1 MGHRA and CDR2 YSYEKL. In DNA form, the CDR3 reads TGCGCCAGCAGCCAAGAGACTAGCGGGGGGCTGCACAATGAGCAGTTCTTC. Translated, it gives CASSQETSGGLHNEQFF.

V and J are TRBV9 and TRBJ1-4; 9 nucleotides agree with TRBD1. The trim removed 1 base at V and 9 bases at J, leaving 4 bases unmatched. This CDR3 contains 14 residues. Germline CDR1 and CDR2: SGDLS and YYNGEE. CDR3 bases: TGTGCCAGCAGCGTATCCGGGACAGGGCAAAAACTGTTTTTT. Translation: CASSVSGTGQKLFF.

The chain combines TRBV4-3 with TRBJ2-5; D call uncertain. Trimming cost V 6 bases and J 5 bases, with 10 bases left between them. The CDR3 has 12 amino acids. Per the germline V gene, CDR1 is LGHNA and CDR2 is YSLEER. The CDR3 sequence is CASSPHAETQYF. In nucleotides, the CDR3 is TGCGCCAGCAGTCCTCATGCGGAGACCCAGTACTTC.

This clone was seen only once. The CDR3 protein is CASTLSWNTEAFF. The CDR3 DNA reads TGTGCCAGCACCTTGAGTTGGAACACTGAAGCTTTCTTT. The V gene is TRBV6-5, the J gene TRBJ1-1, with D unresolved. Germline lookup yields CDR1 MNHEY and CDR2 SVGAGI. This CDR3 region has 13 residues. V was clipped by 7 bases and J by 1 base, with 10 bases between them.

V and J are TRBV2 and TRBJ2-7; TRBD1 might be the D (6 bases). V was trimmed by 6 bases and J by 6 bases, leaving 12 bases between them. The CDR3 is made up of 12 amino acids. Germline V gene sequence: CDR1 SNHLY, CDR2 FYNNEI. The CDR3 protein is CASSYGTPEQYF. The CDR3 DNA is TGTGCCAGCAGCTACGGGACACCCGAGCAGTACTTC.

The CDR3 DNA is TGCAGCGTTGAAGGTCGCGAGGGTAACTATGGCTACACCTTC. It encodes CSVEGREGNYGYTF. V is TRBV29-1 and J is TRBJ1-2; D not resolved. CDR3 size: 14 residues. Germline V gives CDR1 SQVTM, CDR2 ANQGSEA. V lost 1 base, J lost 1 base, and 10 bases lay in between.

To note about this clone: Distinct nucleotide sequences in the sample also encode this CDR3. The chain joins TRBV28 to TRBJ1-1, with D tentatively TRBD1 (5 bases). Between the trimmed V and J ends, which lost 3 bases and 2 bases, there was a span of 7 bases. Per the germline V gene, CDR1 is MDHEN and CDR2 is SYDVKM. The CDR3 has 13 residues. The CDR3 nucleotides are TGTGCCAGCAGTTTGGGGGGAAACACTGAAGCTTTCTTT. Its translation is CASSLGGNTEAFF.

The chain combines TRBV6-5 with TRBJ2-1; D gene unclear. This CDR3 is built from 14 residues. The V end lost 1 base, the J end lost 6 bases, and 10 bases lay between the germline ends. Germline CDR1 MNHEY, CDR2 SVGAGI. CDR3 nucleotide sequence: TGTGCCAGCAGTTACTGGCCGTCGGGCAATGAGCAGTTCTTC. Residues: CASSYWPSGNEQFF.

The CDR3 loop reads CASSFRDREYEQYF. CDR3 nucleotide sequence: TGCGCCAGCAGCTTCCGGGACAGGGAGTACGAGCAGTACTTC. The rearrangement links TRBV5-1 to TRBJ2-7; 9 bases fit TRBD1. The CDR3 spans 14 residues. Germline CDR1 SGHRS, CDR2 YFSETQ. V was clipped by 2 bases and J by 4 bases; unmatched bases: 4.